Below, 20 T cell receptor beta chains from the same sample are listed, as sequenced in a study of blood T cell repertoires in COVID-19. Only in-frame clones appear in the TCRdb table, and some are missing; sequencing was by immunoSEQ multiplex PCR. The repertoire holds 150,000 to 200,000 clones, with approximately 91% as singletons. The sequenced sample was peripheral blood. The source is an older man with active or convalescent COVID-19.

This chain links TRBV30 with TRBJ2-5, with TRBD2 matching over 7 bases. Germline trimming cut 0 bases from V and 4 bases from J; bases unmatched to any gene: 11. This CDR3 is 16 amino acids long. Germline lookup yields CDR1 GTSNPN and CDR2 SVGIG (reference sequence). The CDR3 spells CAWSVTLRGDRETQYF. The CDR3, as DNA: TGTGCCTGGAGTGTTACCCTCCGGGGGGACCGAGAGACCCAGTACTTC. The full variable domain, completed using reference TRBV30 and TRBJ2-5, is SQTIHQWPATLVQPVGSPLSLECTVEGTSNPNLYWYRQAAGRGLQLLFYSVGIGQISSEVPQNLSASRPQDRQFILSSKKLLLSDSGFYLCAWSVTLRGDRETQYFGPGTRLLVL.

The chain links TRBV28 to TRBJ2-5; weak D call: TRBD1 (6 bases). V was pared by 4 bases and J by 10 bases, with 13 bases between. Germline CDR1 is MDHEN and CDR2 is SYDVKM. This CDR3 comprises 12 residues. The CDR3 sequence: CASSSGTPYQYF. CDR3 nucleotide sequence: TGTGCCAGCAGTTCGGGGACACCTTACCAGTACTTC.

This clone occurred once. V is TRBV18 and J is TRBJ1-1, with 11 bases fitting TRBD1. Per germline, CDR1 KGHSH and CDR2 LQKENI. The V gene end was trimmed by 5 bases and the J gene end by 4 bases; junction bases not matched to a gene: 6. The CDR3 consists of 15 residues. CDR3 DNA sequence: TGTGCCAGCTCAAGGAAGGGACAGGGGGGCACTGAAGCTTTCTTT. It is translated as CASSRKGQGGTEAFF.

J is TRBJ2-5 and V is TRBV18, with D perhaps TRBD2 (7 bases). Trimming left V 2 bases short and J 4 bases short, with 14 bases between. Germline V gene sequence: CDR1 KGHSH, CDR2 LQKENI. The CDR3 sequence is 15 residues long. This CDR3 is CASSPVAGAGETQYF. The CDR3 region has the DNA TGTGCCAGCTCACCAGTTGCGGGGGCGGGAGAGACCCAGTACTTC.

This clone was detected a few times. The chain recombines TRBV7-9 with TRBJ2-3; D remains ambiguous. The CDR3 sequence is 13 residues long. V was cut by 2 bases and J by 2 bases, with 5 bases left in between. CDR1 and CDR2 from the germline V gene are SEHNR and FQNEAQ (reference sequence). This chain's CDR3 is CASSLFHTDTQYF. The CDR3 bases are TGTGCCAGCAGCTTATTCCACACAGATACGCAGTATTTT.

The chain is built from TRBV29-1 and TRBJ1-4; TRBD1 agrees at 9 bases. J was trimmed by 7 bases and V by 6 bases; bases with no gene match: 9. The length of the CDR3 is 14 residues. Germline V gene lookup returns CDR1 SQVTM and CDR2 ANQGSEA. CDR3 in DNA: TGCAGCGTAACCGACAGGGGGTGCGGTGAAAAACTGTTTTTT. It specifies CSVTDRGCGEKLFF.

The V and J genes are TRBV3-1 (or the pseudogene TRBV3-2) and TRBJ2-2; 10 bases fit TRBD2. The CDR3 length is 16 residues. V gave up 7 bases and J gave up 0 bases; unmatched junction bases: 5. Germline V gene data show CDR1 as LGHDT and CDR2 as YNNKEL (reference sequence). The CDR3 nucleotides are TGTGCCAGCATTAGCGGGGGGCATACGAACACCGGGGAGCTGTTTTTT. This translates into CASISGGHTNTGELFF.

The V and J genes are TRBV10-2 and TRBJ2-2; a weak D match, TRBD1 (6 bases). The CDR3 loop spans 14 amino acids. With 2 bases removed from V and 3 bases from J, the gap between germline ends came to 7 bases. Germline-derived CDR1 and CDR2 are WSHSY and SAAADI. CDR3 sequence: CASSEQGYTGELFF. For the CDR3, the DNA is TGCGCCAGCAGTGAGCAGGGGTACACCGGGGAGCTGTTTTTT.

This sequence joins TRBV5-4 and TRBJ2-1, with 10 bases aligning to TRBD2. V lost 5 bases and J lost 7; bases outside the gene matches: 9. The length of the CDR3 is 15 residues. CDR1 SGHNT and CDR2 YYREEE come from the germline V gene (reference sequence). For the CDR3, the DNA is TGTGCCAGCAGTTCGAGCGGGGGGGCCCTTAATGAGCAGTTCTTC. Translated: CASSSSGGALNEQFF.

The CDR3 sequence is CASTIGTGGFGYTF. DNA of the CDR3: TGTGCCAGCACCATTGGGACAGGGGGCTTTGGCTACACCTTC. The chain carries TRBV28 and TRBJ1-2; 12 bases match TRBD1. CDR1 and CDR2 from the germline V gene are MDHEN and SYDVKM. J lost 7 bases, V lost 7 bases, and 7 bases had no gene match. This CDR3 contains 14 residues.

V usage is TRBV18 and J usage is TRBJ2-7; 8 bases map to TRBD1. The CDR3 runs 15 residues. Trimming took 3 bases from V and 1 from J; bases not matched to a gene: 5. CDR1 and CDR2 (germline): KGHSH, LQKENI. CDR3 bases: TGTGCCAGCTCACCCGGGACAGGATTTTCCTACGAGCAGTACTTC. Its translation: CASSPGTGFSYEQYF. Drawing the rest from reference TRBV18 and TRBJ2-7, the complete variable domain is NAGVMQNPRHLVRRRGQEARLRCSPMKGHSHVYWYRQLPEEGLKFMVYLQKENIIDESGMPKERFSAEFPKEGPSILRIQQVVRGDSAAYFCASSPGTGFSYEQYFGPGTRLTVT.

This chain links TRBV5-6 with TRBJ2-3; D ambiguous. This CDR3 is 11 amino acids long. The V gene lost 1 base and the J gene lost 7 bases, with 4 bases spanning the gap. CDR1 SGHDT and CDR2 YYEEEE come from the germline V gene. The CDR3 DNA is TGTGCCAGCAGCTTGTTTAATACGCAGTATTTT. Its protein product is CASSLFNTQYF.

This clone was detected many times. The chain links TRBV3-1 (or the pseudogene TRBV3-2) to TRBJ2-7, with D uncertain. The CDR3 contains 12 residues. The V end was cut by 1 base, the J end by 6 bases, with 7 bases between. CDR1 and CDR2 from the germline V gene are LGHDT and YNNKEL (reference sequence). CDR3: CASSQGALEQYF. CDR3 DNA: TGTGCCAGCAGCCAAGGGGCTCTCGAGCAGTACTTC.

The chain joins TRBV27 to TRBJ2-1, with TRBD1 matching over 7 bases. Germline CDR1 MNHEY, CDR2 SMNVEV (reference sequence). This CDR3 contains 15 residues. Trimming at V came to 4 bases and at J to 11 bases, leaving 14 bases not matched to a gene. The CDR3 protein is CASSSGQVLVLKQFF. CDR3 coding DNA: TGTGCCAGCAGTTCCGGACAGGTGCTGGTATTGAAGCAGTTCTTC.

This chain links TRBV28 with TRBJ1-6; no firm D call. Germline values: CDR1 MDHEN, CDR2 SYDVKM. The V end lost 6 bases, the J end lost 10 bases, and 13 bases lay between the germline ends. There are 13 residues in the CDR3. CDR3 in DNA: TGTGCCAGCAGGCGGTTAGCTGGATCACCCCTCCACTTT. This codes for CASRRLAGSPLHF.

The CDR3 DNA reads as TGTGCCAGCAGCCCCCGACTAGGCCACGAGACCCAGTACTTC. It codes for CASSPRLGHETQYF. This rearrangement joins TRBV7-6 to TRBJ2-5; D is perhaps TRBD2 (6 bases). Trimming removed 5 bases from V and 5 bases from J, with 15 bases in between. The CDR3 is made up of 14 amino acids. Germline V gene lookup returns CDR1 SGHVS and CDR2 FNYEAQ. Full variable domain (rest looked up from reference TRBV7-6 and TRBJ2-5): GAGVSQSPRYKVTKRGQDVALRCDPISGHVSLYWYRQALGQGPEFLTYFNYEAQQDKSGLPNDRFSAERPEGSISTLTIQRTEQRDSAMYRCASSPRLGHETQYFGPGTRLLVL.

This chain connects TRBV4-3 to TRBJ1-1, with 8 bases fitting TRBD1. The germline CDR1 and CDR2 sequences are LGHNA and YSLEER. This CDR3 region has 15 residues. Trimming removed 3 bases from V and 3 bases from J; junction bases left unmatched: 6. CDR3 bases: TGCGCCAGCAGCCAGCCAGGACAGGGTTACACTGAAGCTTTCTTT. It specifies CASSQPGQGYTEAFF.

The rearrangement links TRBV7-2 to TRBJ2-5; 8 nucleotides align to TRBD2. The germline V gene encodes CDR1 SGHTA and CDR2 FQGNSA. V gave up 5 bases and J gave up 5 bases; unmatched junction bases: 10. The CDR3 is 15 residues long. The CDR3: CASSTPGGGGETQYF. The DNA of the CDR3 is TGTGCCAGCAGCACTCCGGGAGGGGGAGGTGAGACCCAGTACTTC. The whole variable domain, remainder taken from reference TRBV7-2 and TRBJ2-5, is GAGVSQSPSNKVTEKGKDVELRCDPISGHTALYWYRQSLGQGLEFLIYFQGNSAPDKSGLPSDRFSAERTGGSVSTLTIQRTQQEDSAVYLCASSTPGGGGETQYFGPGTRLLVL.

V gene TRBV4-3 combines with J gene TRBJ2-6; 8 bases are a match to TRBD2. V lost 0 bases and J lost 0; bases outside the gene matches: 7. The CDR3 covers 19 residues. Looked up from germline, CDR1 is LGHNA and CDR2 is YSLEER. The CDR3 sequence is CASSQDAGGASSGANVLTF. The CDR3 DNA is TGCGCCAGCAGCCAAGATGCCGGGGGGGCATCCTCTGGGGCCAACGTCCTGACTTTC.

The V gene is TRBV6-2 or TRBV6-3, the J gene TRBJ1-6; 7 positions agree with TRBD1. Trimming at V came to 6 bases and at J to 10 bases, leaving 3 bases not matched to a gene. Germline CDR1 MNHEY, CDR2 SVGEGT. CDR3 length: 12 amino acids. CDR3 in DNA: TGTGCCAGCAGCAACAGGGGATCACCCCTCCACTTT. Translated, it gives CASSNRGSPLHF.